The clone carrying this T cell receptor beta chain showed up just a few times. This specimen comes from a study of Graves' ophthalmopathy and Graves' hyperthyroidism. RNA transcripts were the source from which TCR beta CDR3 regions were amplified. First-round RT-PCR used HTBI primers; second-round multiplex PCR followed. TCRdb analysed the multiplex PCR reads with MiXCR anew, one entry per CDR3 protein. The table lists about 590,000 distinct CDR3 sequences, 35% to 45% of them singletons, with 3.5% to 4.5% in the top ten. CDR3 size: 14 residues. Germline V gene data show CDR1 as MDHEN and CDR2 as SYDVKM. Trimming cost V 8 bases and J 6 bases; bases outside gene matches: 8.

The TCR originated in an adult man with Graves' hyperthyroidism. Sequenced sample: peripheral blood or thyroid tissue (not recorded which). The chain combines TRBV28 with TRBJ1-5, with 9 bases matching TRBD1. The CDR3 DNA follows: TGTGCCAGCGAGAGACAGGGGGGCGGTCAGCCCCAGCATTTT. As protein: CASERQGGGQPQHF.